This entry describes one TCR beta chain. Its antigen is as yet unknown. These data originate in a study of glioma-infiltrating T cells after dendritic cell vaccination. Across the whole study: Treatment, given 2003 to 2012, was autologous tumor lysate-pulsed dendritic cell vaccination.

Germline V CDR1 and CDR2: SGHRS, YFSETQ. Trimming removed 4 bases at V and 4 bases at J, with 21 bases between. The CDR3 has 16 amino acids. The study's findings and limits: Only a small number of patients had complete blood and tumor samples.

The PCR used 60 V beta and 13 J beta primers. Assay: immunoSEQ multiplex PCR; the TCRdb copy retains only in-frame clones and omits some. The data hold 91,000 or so clones, with about 85% observed a single time. Time point reported: after dendritic cell vaccination, including at tumor progression/relapse. PBMC sampling occurred before vaccination, two weeks after the third dose, and at progression. This material consisted of blood, taken after dendritic cell vaccination. The source is a human donor with glioblastoma. The chain recombines TRBV5-1 with TRBJ2-7; tentatively, D is TRBD2 (6 bases). DNA of the CDR3: TGCGCCAGCAGCCCATCGCGGACAAATAGCGGATACGAGCAGTACTTC. This gives the protein CASSPSRTNSGYEQYF.